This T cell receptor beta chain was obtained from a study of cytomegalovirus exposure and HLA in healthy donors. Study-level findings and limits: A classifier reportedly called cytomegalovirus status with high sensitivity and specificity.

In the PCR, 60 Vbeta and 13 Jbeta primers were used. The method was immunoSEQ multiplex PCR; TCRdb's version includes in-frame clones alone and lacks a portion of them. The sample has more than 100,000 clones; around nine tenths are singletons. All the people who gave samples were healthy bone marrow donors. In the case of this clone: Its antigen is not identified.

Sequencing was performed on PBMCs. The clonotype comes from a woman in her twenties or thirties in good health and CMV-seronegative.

The CDR3 region is CASSRDNEQFF. CDR3 nucleotides: TGTGCCAGTAGTCGGGACAATGAGCAGTTCTTC. The chain carries TRBV19 and TRBJ2-1; D remains unclear. V lost 5 bases, J lost 5 bases, and 4 bases lay in between. Germline CDR1 is LNHDA and CDR2 is SQIVND (reference sequence). The CDR3 covers 11 residues.